This T cell receptor (beta chain) was retrieved from a study of post-analysis software for immune sequencing data. Overall study findings and caveats: Versus controls, multiple sclerosis patients showed significantly lower diversity (normalized Chao1). Co-batched samples clustered tightly together by F measure. Patients carried roughly 5 TRBV segments more frequently than controls did, and TRBV5-6, TRBV5-1 and TRBV20-1 were among them.

Every TCR beta cDNA library bore unique molecular identifiers. Input amounts of roughly 0.85 to 10 million T cells were used. These gave approximately 500,000 cDNA molecules, so each molecule approximated one T cell. TCRdb processed the PCR reads anew with MiXCR; each CDR3 protein has one entry. The table has about 770,000 distinct CDR3 sequences, about 45% seen once. Germline loops: CDR1 MNHEY, CDR2 SVGAGI. The CDR3 extends over 16 amino acids. Trimming removed 6 bases from V and 8 bases from J; junction bases left unmatched: 11. This clonotype was detected only a few times. Antigen unknown. Input material: blood. The rearrangement links TRBV6-5 to TRBJ2-1, with 12 bases lining up with TRBD2. This clonotype was obtained from a girl aged 5-17 years with multiple sclerosis. CDR3 in amino acids: CASSDSLAGGPDEQFF. CDR3 nucleotide sequence: TGTGCCAGCAGCGACAGTCTAGCGGGAGGGCCGGATGAGCAGTTCTTC.